The entry below gives a single TCR beta chain sequence along with its context. Its antigen is unknown. Per-base qualities were not stored, and no clone one base away is much larger. TCRbeta CDR3 regions were amplified from genomic DNA by means of the immunoSEQ Assay, a bias-controlled multiplex PCR. The source study handled its data this way. The number of nucleated cells in each sample was estimated by amplification of reference gene primers within the assay. Sequence reads were collapsed and filtered to measure the absolute abundance of every unique TCRbeta CDR3 rearrangement. Productive Simpson clonality was computed per sample as the square root of Simpson's diversity index over productive rearrangements. The immuneACCESS repertoire file appears here via TCRdb, limited to in-frame rearrangements. These files lack a portion of the clones; in checked studies, under half of the deficit traces to unresolved V genes, and the cause of the others is not known. The DNA was the basis for D and trimming; V, J and clone size are from that table. Across this sample there are about 130,000 clones, with less than 85% seen only once. 10% to 15% of the sample is taken by the ten largest.

This record comes from a study of blood T cell repertoires in COVID-19 (dated by TCRdb to the early 2020s). Study-level background: Collaborator samples came from the United States, Italy and Spain and covered acute and convalescent phases of COVID-19. The material from the prospective study consisted of cDNA or gDNA derived from T cells, B-cell-depleted T cells, or PBMCs. The dataset comprised deeply sampled blood TCRbeta repertoires from subjects exposed to, actively infected with, or recovered from COVID-19. The repertoires were made available in a free public database intended to serve as a resource for research on the immune response to SARS-CoV-2. The samples were drawn from the first 160 participants of the ongoing ImmuneRACE study and from over a thousand subjects provided by 6 global collaborators. The sample metadata nearly always contained a de-identified subject ID, COVID-19 status, age in years and sex. Where available, HLA class I and class II types were taken from metadata supplied by the sample provider and were not determined by assay-based typing.

V is cut by 4 bases and J by 0 bases, and the space between the germline ends is 7 bases. CDR1 and CDR2 are read off the germline V gene as LGHNT and FRNRAP. Its CDR3 holds 14 amino acids, cysteine through phenylalanine. Only the CDR3 region is kept as DNA, spanning 42 bases read in frame from base 1. Each collaborating institution followed its own protocols to collect whole blood in K2EDTA tubes. For TCRbeta analysis, collaborators shipped samples in one of three forms: frozen whole blood, isolated PBMCs, or DNA extracted from either of those sample types. Results and caveats for the whole study, not just this receptor: How much clinical and demographic metadata was included differed by source and by participant, and the metadata was provided uncurated.

The specimen was peripheral blood. The source of this sequence is an older woman with acute or convalescent COVID-19. Recombination linked TRBV12-5 to TRBJ1-5, with the D segment identity uncertain. The CDR3 loop reads CASGSGYSNQPQHF. DNA sequence: TGTGCTAGTGGTTCGGGGTATAGCAATCAGCCCCAGCATTTT.